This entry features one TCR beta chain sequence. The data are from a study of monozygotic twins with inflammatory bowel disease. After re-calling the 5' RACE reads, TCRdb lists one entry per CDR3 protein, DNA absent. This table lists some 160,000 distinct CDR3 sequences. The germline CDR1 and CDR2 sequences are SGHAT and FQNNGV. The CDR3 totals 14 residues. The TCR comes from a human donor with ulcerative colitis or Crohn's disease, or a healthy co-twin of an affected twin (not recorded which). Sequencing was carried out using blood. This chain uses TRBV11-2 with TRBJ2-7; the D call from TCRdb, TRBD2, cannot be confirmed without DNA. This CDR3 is CASSLGSVYYEQYF.